The rows below give T cell receptor beta chains drawn from one sample of a study of blood T cell repertoires in COVID-19. Some clones are missing from TCRdb's copy, which holds only in-frame ones; the method was immunoSEQ multiplex PCR. The sample comprises 200,000 to 250,000 clones, around 84% of which are singletons, and 15% to 20% rests with the top ten. Input material: peripheral blood. The receptors here all came from a woman aged 80 or over with active or convalescent COVID-19. Both conserved end residues are trimmed from each CDR3.

TRBJ1-6	TRBV7-6	ASSRGTADNSPLH
TRBJ2-1	TRBV5-1	ASYGGGGSYNEQF
TRBJ2-7	TRBV3-1/TRBV3-2	ASSPSGVPYEQY
TRBJ1-1	TRBV19	ASSRNRENTEAF
TRBJ2-4	TRBV7-3	ASSLGQGAGSQNIQY
TRBJ1-5	TRBV10-3	AISESTGQGQQPQH
TRBJ1-5	TRBV12-3/TRBV12-4	ASGGDTQPQH
TRBJ1-3	TRBV7-9	ASSSDDRGSGNTIY
TRBJ2-7	TRBV7-8	ASSKTGQAYEQY
TRBJ2-5	TRBV7-9	ASSTRGGAETQY
TRBJ1-2	TRBV7-9	ASSLYSGVDGYT
TRBJ2-7	TRBV5-1	ASSLGPGDLYEQY
TRBJ1-1	TRBV11-3	ASSFSGGKIEAF
TRBJ2-7	TRBV2	ASRVQLAGNEQY
TRBJ1-1	TRBV6-5	ASIEFTGVNTEAF
TRBJ2-2	TRBV2	ASKEVLAGGGELF
TRBJ2-5	TRBV5-1	ASSSSQETQY
TRBJ1-5	TRBV4-1	ASSQNIDRGRGQPQH
TRBJ1-1	TRBV6-5	ASSLEENTEAF
TRBJ2-1	TRBV7-2	ASSRSGNSYNEQF
TRBJ1-5	TRBV5-1	ASSSTGDNNQPQH
TRBJ2-7	TRBV7-2	ASSITGTSGDEQY
TRBJ2-1	TRBV6-5	ASRERGGPSEQF
TRBJ1-2	TRBV5-1	ASSLEQGRVYT
TRBJ1-4	TRBV5-1	ASSWTGGDEKLF
TRBJ2-7	TRBV3-1/TRBV3-2	ASSQLRGSSEQY
TRBJ1-2	TRBV5-1	ASSLDRGYGYT
TRBJ2-4	TRBV5-6	ASSSNRGAKNIQY
TRBJ2-7	TRBV6-5	ASTGASYEQY
TRBJ1-5	TRBV7-8	ASSAVGQYNQPQH
TRBJ2-2	TRBV6-2/TRBV6-3	ASSADFTGELF
TRBJ2-1	TRBV6-1	ASSETPDRREF
TRBJ2-7	TRBV5-5	ASSLRSRLAGVSQAEQY
TRBJ1-5	TRBV30	AWSAKHNQPQH
TRBJ2-6	TRBV19	ASSSGQGAVGGANVLT
TRBJ1-3	TRBV5-1	ASSLAQGDTIY
TRBJ2-1	TRBV6-5	ASRPSSYNEQF
TRBJ2-7	TRBV7-2	ASSQGSSGSYEQY
TRBJ2-2	TRBV4-2	ASSQDRGTTDTGELF
TRBJ2-7	TRBV5-1	ASSGGLRATYEQY
TRBJ2-7	TRBV4-3	ASSHYLRAGDPYEQY
TRBJ1-2	TRBV25-1	ASSPPDRGEVGYT
TRBJ2-5	TRBV28	ASTPGAWKETQY
TRBJ1-1	TRBV7-9	ASSFTTSNTEAF
TRBJ2-1	TRBV6-5	ASKQGSFDEQF
TRBJ2-7	TRBV11-2	ASSLRMALETGEQY